The clone carrying this T cell receptor beta chain showed up just once. Patients of the Seattle cohort, enrolled during active infection, were followed longitudinally. This specimen comes from a study of blood T cell repertoires in COVID-19. Study summary: Donors in the United States, Italy and Spain gave samples during acute or convalescent COVID-19.

Study processing details: Amplification of reference gene primers was used by the study to estimate nucleated cell counts. Here immunoSEQ multiplex PCR was the method, and the copy in TCRdb shows in-frame clones only, minus some. The DNA was the basis for D and trimming; V, J and clone size are from that table. The sample includes about 130,000 clones, more than 90% of them seen just once. Sequenced material: peripheral blood. This clonotype originated in a man aged 55 to 69 with COVID-19, enrolled during active disease.

The CDR3 spells CSVNRARRGYGYTF. The CDR3 coding sequence is TGCAGCGTGAACCGGGCCCGAAGGGGCTATGGCTACACCTTC. J is TRBJ1-2 and V is TRBV29-1, with TRBD1 as a possible D gene (5 bases). Trimming cost V 6 bases and J 4 bases, with 18 bases left between them. The CDR3 is 14 residues long. Germline CDR1 SQVTM, CDR2 ANQGSEA. The full variable domain, rest sourced from reference TRBV29-1 and TRBJ1-2, is SAVISQKPSRDICQRGTSLTIQCQVDSQVTMMFWYRQQPGQSLTLIATANQGSEATYESGFVIDKFPISRPNLTFSTLTVSNMSPEDSSIYLCSVNRARRGYGYTFGSGTRLTVV.